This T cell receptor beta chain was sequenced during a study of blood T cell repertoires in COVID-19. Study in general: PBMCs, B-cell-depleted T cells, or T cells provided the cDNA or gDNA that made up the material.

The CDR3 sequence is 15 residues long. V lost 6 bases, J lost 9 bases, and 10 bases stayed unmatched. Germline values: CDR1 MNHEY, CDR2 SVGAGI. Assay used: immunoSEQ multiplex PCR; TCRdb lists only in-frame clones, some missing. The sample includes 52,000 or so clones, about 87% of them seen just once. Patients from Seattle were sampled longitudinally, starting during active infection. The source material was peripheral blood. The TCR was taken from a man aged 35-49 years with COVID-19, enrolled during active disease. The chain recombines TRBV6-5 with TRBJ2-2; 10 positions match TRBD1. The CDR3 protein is CASRDLGQGVRELFF. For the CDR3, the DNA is TGTGCCAGCAGAGACTTAGGACAGGGGGTCAGGGAGCTGTTTTTT.